The following is a T cell receptor beta chain sequence with its context. This likely comes from a read error, as the CDR3 has no conserved phenylalanine or tryptophan at its end. The V and J ends lost 6 bases and 5 bases respectively, with 10 bases between them. Germline V gene sequence: CDR1 SNHLY, CDR2 FYNNEI. The CDR3 covers 13 residues. This sample stems from a study of tumor-infiltrating lymphocytes in primary liver carcinoma. TCR beta cDNA was reverse-transcribed from 500 to 550 ng of total RNA. The reaction used a constant-region primer and ProtoScript II reverse transcriptase. Each TCR beta library was derived from three nested multiplex PCR rounds that employed slightly modified ARM-PCR. TRBV1-TRBV30 forward primers paired with a C-beta reverse primer were used in the first two PCR rounds, which ran approximately 10 cycles each. TCRdb re-analysed the multiplex PCR reads in MiXCR, keeping a single row per CDR3 protein. The sample consists of approximately 80,000 distinct CDR3 sequences, under 75% of them appearing once.

Joint extraction of RNA and DNA used roughly 19-31 mg of bulk tissue that was unsorted. The patients had histopathologically diagnosed primary liver carcinoma, and their disease was treated by surgical resection. This TCR was recovered from a man between 35 and 55 years old with primary liver carcinoma and hepatitis B virus infection. The sample was tumor-adjacent normal liver tissue. The J gene is TRBJ1-4, the V gene TRBV2, with D perhaps matching TRBD1 (6 bases). This chain's CDR3 is CASRGQLNEKLFL. DNA for the CDR3: TGTGCCAGCAGAGGACAGTTAAATGAAAAACTGTTTTTA.